The 29 T cell receptor beta chains presented below share a single source sample, sequenced in a study of Ad26.COV2.S vaccination and SARS-CoV-2 variants. Libraries were prepared by immunoSEQ multiplex PCR; TCRdb keeps only in-frame clonotypes and omits some of them. Among about 350,000 clones listed, roughly 81% were seen once. As for treatment: about 20 received Ad26.COV2.S at low or high dose, single or two shots; roughly five received placebo; per-sample allocation not given. Day 63 after the first injection of vaccine or placebo was the sampling time. Specimen: peripheral blood, collected in a trial of Ad26.COV2.S vaccine versus placebo. These receptors all stem from a person aged 18-65 years who received the Ad26.COV2.S COVID-19 vaccine or a placebo.

This clone was picked up one time. J is TRBJ2-3 and V is TRBV4-3; D possibly uses TRBD1 or TRBD2 (5 bases each). The V end lost 4 bases, the J end lost 6 bases, and 17 bases lay between the germline ends. CDR3 length: 15 residues. Germline V gene sequence: CDR1 LGHNA, CDR2 YSLEER. Here the CDR3 DNA reads TGCGCCAGCAGCCCAAGAATGGGACCTGTGGATACGCAGTATTTT. This translates into CASSPRMGPVDTQYF.

A single count supports this clone. J is TRBJ2-2 and V is TRBV5-1, with 8 bases aligning to TRBD1. V lost 0 bases and J lost 4; bases outside the gene matches: 14. The germline gives CDR1 SGHRS, CDR2 YFSETQ. The CDR3 spans 19 residues. The DNA of the CDR3 is TGCGCCAGCAGCTTGGGTTTTTCAGGGGGCGCGAGGGCCACCGGGGAGCTGTTTTTT. It is translated as CASSLGFSGGARATGELFF.

The chain combines TRBV15 with TRBJ2-7, with 12 bases lining up with TRBD2. This CDR3 region has 17 residues. Per the germline V gene, CDR1 is LNHNV and CDR2 is YYDKDF (reference sequence). V was clipped by 1 base and J by 0 bases; unmatched bases: 4. The DNA of the CDR3 is TGTGCCACCAGCAGAGGACTAGCGGGGGCCGTCTCCTACGAGCAGTACTTC. This sequence encodes CATSRGLAGAVSYEQYF.

The V and J genes are TRBV25-1 and TRBJ1-4; D ambiguous. From germline, CDR1 is MGHDK and CDR2 SYGVNS. V was clipped by 7 bases and J by 5 bases, with 11 bases between them. CDR3 length equals 13 residues. CDR3 region: CASKGWENEKLFF. The CDR3, as DNA: TGTGCCAGCAAAGGTTGGGAAAATGAAAAACTGTTTTTT.

The chain is built from TRBV5-1 and TRBJ2-5; D is perhaps TRBD1 or TRBD2 (5 bases each). With 2 bases removed from V and 1 base from J, the gap between germline ends came to 6 bases. CDR3 length: 13 amino acids. Germline CDR1 reads SGHRS; CDR2 reads YFSETQ. This CDR3 reads CASSFGTQETQYF. CDR3 nucleotides: TGCGCCAGCAGCTTCGGGACCCAAGAGACCCAGTACTTC.

The chain has TRBV5-1 and TRBJ2-7, with 16 positions matching TRBD2. This CDR3 has 17 residues. The trim removed 3 bases at V and 3 bases at J, leaving 6 bases unmatched. Per the germline V gene, CDR1 is SGHRS and CDR2 is YFSETQ. Here the CDR3 reads CASSWGLAGGHRYEQYF. The CDR3 DNA is TGCGCCAGCAGCTGGGGACTAGCGGGAGGGCATCGCTACGAGCAGTACTTC.

The V call is TRBV2, the J call TRBJ2-7; a possible D gene is TRBD1 (5 bases). This CDR3 contains 14 residues. The V gene's germline CDR1 is SNHLY and CDR2 FYNNEI. The V and J ends lost 3 bases and 3 bases respectively, with 12 bases between them. CDR3 loop: CASSEQGRDYEQYF. CDR3 sequence (DNA): TGTGCCAGCAGTGAGCAGGGCAGGGACTACGAGCAGTACTTC.

V and J are TRBV6-1 and TRBJ2-1; the D gene is possibly TRBD1 (6 bases). The CDR3 covers 15 residues. The V end lost 2 bases, the J end lost 11 bases, and 19 bases lay between the germline ends. Germline CDR1 is MNHNS and CDR2 is SASEGT. CDR3 DNA sequence: TGTGCCAGCAGTGAACTGCAGTGGGTGGGGGCACAGCAGTTCTTC. Protein: CASSELQWVGAQQFF.

The chain has TRBV29-1 and TRBJ2-1; 7 bases are a match to TRBD1. The V and J ends lost 6 bases and 4 bases, in that order; junction bases with no gene match: 15. The germline CDR1 and CDR2 sequences are SQVTM and ANQGSEA. The CDR3 loop spans 16 amino acids. For the CDR3, the DNA is TGCAGCGTGGAGCGTACAGGGGAGATAAAGTACAATGAGCAGTTCTTC. Its translation is CSVERTGEIKYNEQFF.

This clone came up a few times. V is TRBV5-8 and J is TRBJ2-3, with TRBD2 matching over 9 bases. This CDR3 has 15 amino acids. V lost 7 bases, J lost 3 bases, and 9 bases stayed unmatched. Germline lookup yields CDR1 SGHTS and CDR2 YDEGEE. CDR3: CASPLAGGLTDTQYF. The CDR3 DNA reads TGTGCCAGCCCCTTGGCGGGGGGGCTTACAGATACGCAGTATTTT.

The J gene is TRBJ2-3, the V gene TRBV28; the D gene is possibly TRBD2 (6 bases). V lost 5 bases to trimming and J lost 1 base, with 7 bases between them. CDR1 MDHEN and CDR2 SYDVKM come from the germline V gene. The CDR3 contains 13 residues. The CDR3 DNA is TGTGCCAGCAGTGGAGGGGGCACAGATACGCAGTATTTT. Amino acid sequence: CASSGGGTDTQYF.

This clone was recorded only once. The chain recombines TRBV18 with TRBJ1-2; D gene ambiguous. CDR3 length: 14 amino acids. From germline, CDR1 is KGHSH and CDR2 LQKENI. Trimming removed 1 base at V and 2 bases at J, with 8 bases between. The CDR3 is CASSPRIENYGYTF. The CDR3 bases are TGTGCCAGCTCACCACGGATAGAAAACTATGGCTACACCTTC.

Written as DNA, the CDR3 is TGTGCCAGCAGCTTAGAGACTGGCGGGAGAGTGAACACCGGGGAGCTGTTTTTT. It codes for CASSLETGGRVNTGELFF. V usage is TRBV7-9 and J usage is TRBJ2-2; 7 bases are a match to TRBD2. Germline assignment: CDR1 SEHNR and CDR2 FQNEAQ (reference sequence). CDR3 length equals 18 residues. Unmatched junction bases numbered 9, after V lost 1 base and J lost 1 base.

The J gene is TRBJ2-7, the V gene TRBV28; D is tentatively TRBD1 or TRBD2 (6 bases each). The CDR3 totals 14 residues. CDR1 is MDHEN, CDR2 SYDVKM, per germline. V lost 3 bases and J lost 6, with 15 bases in between. CDR3 in DNA: TGTGCCAGCAGTTTGACGGGGGACACGGGCGAGCAGTACTTC. This encodes CASSLTGDTGEQYF.

This sequence joins TRBV24-1 and TRBJ2-2, with a weak D call TRBD2 (5 bases). CDR1 and CDR2 from the germline V gene are KGHDR and SFDVKD. The V end was cut by 4 bases, the J end by 8 bases, with 16 bases between. The CDR3 length is 15 residues. CDR3 loop: CATSDSDSLRGELFF. DNA for the CDR3: TGTGCCACCAGTGACTCGGACTCACTTAGGGGGGAGCTGTTTTTT.

The V call is TRBV4-3, the J call TRBJ2-1, with 7 bases lining up with TRBD2. The V and J ends lost 4 bases and 3 bases, in that order; junction bases with no gene match: 9. This CDR3 spans 16 amino acids. Germline V CDR1 and CDR2: LGHNA, YSLEER. The CDR3 sequence is CASSLDWQRDYNEQFF. The CDR3 nucleotides are TGCGCCAGCAGCCTCGATTGGCAGCGGGACTACAATGAGCAGTTCTTC.

The V gene is TRBV6-5, the J gene TRBJ2-7; 8 positions match TRBD2. The CDR3 has 15 residues. Germline lookup yields CDR1 MNHEY and CDR2 SVGAGI. J was trimmed by 6 bases and V by 4 bases; bases with no gene match: 11. DNA for the CDR3: TGTGCCAGCAGTTCGGGAGGGAATAAGGTCGGCGAGCAGTACTTC. Protein: CASSSGGNKVGEQYF.

CDR3 amino acids: CASAFNEKLFF. CDR3 in DNA: TGTGCCAGCGCGTTTAATGAAAAACTGTTTTTT. The chain is built from TRBV27 and TRBJ1-4; D remains ambiguous. The CDR3 contains 11 residues. In germline, CDR1 is MNHEY, CDR2 SMNVEV (reference sequence). Trimming cost V 8 bases and J 4 bases, with 5 bases left between them.

This chain uses TRBV14 with TRBJ2-2; D gene ambiguous. Trimming took 3 bases from V and 7 from J, leaving 12 bases between them. This CDR3 region has 14 residues. The germline V gene encodes CDR1 SGHDN and CDR2 FVKESK. The CDR3 protein is CASSQTSWSGELFF. CDR3 nucleotides: TGTGCCAGCAGCCAGACATCGTGGAGCGGGGAGCTGTTTTTT.

This chain uses TRBV9 with TRBJ2-4; D perhaps matches TRBD1 (6 bases). The CDR3 totals 14 residues. Per the germline V gene, CDR1 is SGDLS and CDR2 is YYNGEE. V lost 4 bases to trimming and J lost 5 bases, with 13 bases between them. CDR3 region: CASSPTTGQNIQYF. For the CDR3, the DNA is TGTGCCAGCAGCCCGACGACAGGCCAAAACATTCAGTACTTC. Looking up the rest from reference TRBV9 and TRBJ2-4 gives the full variable domain: DSGVTQTPKHLITATGQRVTLRCSPRSGDLSVYWYQQSLDQGLQFLIQYYNGEERAKGNILERFSAQQFPDLHSELNLSSLELGDSALYFCASSPTTGQNIQYFGAGTRLSVL.

This clone came up once. The chain uses TRBV11-2 and TRBJ2-2; tentative D call: TRBD1 (5 bases). Trimming took off 5 bases at V and 5 bases at J, with 9 bases between the two ends. The germline V gene encodes CDR1 SGHAT and CDR2 FQNNGV. The CDR3 extends over 13 amino acids. CDR3 sequence: CASSRRQTGELFF. The CDR3 DNA reads as TGTGCCAGCAGCCGTAGACAGACCGGGGAGCTGTTTTTT.

This clone appeared a single time. The chain links TRBV5-1 to TRBJ1-4; D is uncertain. CDR3 length: 14 residues. V was clipped by 2 bases and J by 4 bases, with 9 bases between them. The germline gives CDR1 SGHRS, CDR2 YFSETQ. The CDR3 DNA follows: TGCGCCAGCAGCTTAGACACGAGTAATGAAAAACTGTTTTTT. As protein: CASSLDTSNEKLFF.

This clone was recorded only once. The chain couples TRBV5-6 to TRBJ1-1, with D possibly being TRBD1 (5 bases). Germline V gives CDR1 SGHDT, CDR2 YYEEEE. Trimming shortened V by 0 bases and J by 0 bases, and 9 bases separated the two germline ends. This CDR3 region has 15 residues. Written as DNA, the CDR3 is TGTGCCAGCAGCTTGGTGGCAGGGATGAACACTGAAGCTTTCTTT. Protein product: CASSLVAGMNTEAFF. Full variable domain (remainder filled in from reference TRBV5-6 and TRBJ1-1): DAGVTQSPTHLIKTRGQQVTLRCSPKSGHDTVSWYQQALGQGPQFIFQYYEEEERQRGNFPDRFSGHQFPNYSSELNVNALLLGDSALYLCASSLVAGMNTEAFFGQGTRLTVV.

The V gene is TRBV2, the J gene TRBJ1-1, with TRBD1 matching 8 bases. The CDR3 has 13 residues. Germline V CDR1 and CDR2: SNHLY, FYNNEI. V shed 6 bases and J 5 bases; nucleotides not matched to a gene: 5. CDR3: CASSDRGITEAFF. CDR3 sequence (DNA): TGTGCCAGCAGCGACAGGGGTATAACTGAAGCTTTCTTT.

This chain joins TRBV6-5 and TRBJ2-5; 8 bases match TRBD1. This CDR3 has 13 amino acids. CDR1 is MNHEY and CDR2 is SVGAGI in the germline V gene. V gave up 5 bases and J gave up 5 bases; unmatched junction bases: 4. CDR3 residues: CASSRTGRETQYF. The CDR3 DNA reads TGTGCCAGCAGTCGGACAGGGAGGGAGACCCAGTACTTC.

V gene TRBV28 combines with J gene TRBJ1-2; D not resolved. V shed 5 bases and J shed 5 bases, with 15 bases lying between them. The CDR3 has 14 amino acids. The germline V gene has CDR1 MDHEN and CDR2 SYDVKM. The CDR3 loop is CASSDQDTKYGYTF. CDR3 sequence (DNA): TGTGCCAGCAGTGATCAGGATACAAAGTATGGCTACACCTTC.

This CDR3 reads CASSLGGAGQAYNEQFF. Here the CDR3 DNA reads TGTGCCAGCAGCTTAGGGGGGGCGGGACAGGCCTACAATGAGCAGTTCTTC. The chain links TRBV11-2 to TRBJ2-1, with 8 bases lining up with TRBD1. This CDR3 is built from 17 residues. The junction had 7 bases not matched to a gene; V was cut back by 1 base and J by 2 bases. Looked up from germline, CDR1 is SGHAT and CDR2 is FQNNGV.

This clone was observed a few times. V gene TRBV6-5 combines with J gene TRBJ1-5; possibly TRBD1 for D (5 bases). This CDR3 region has 13 residues. V was trimmed by 4 bases and J by 2 bases, leaving 6 bases between them. Germline V gene data show CDR1 as MNHEY and CDR2 as SVGAGI. CDR3 sequence: CASSFRGNQPQHF. As DNA, the CDR3 is TGTGCCAGCAGTTTCAGGGGCAATCAGCCCCAGCATTTT.

This chain links TRBV11-2 with TRBJ2-7; 9 bases agree with TRBD1. Per germline, CDR1 SGHAT and CDR2 FQNNGV. The CDR3 runs 14 residues. The V and J ends lost 2 bases and 7 bases, in that order; junction bases with no gene match: 6. The CDR3 bases are TGTGCCAGCAGCTTACCCGACAGGGGGTTAGAGCAGTACTTC. Translation gives CASSLPDRGLEQYF.